The rows below give T cell receptor beta chains drawn from one sample of a study of CD8 T cells in ankylosing spondylitis. Each CDR3 protein gets one entry after TCRdb re-called the 5' RACE reads with MiXCR. The sample carries some 700,000 distinct CDR3 sequences, 15% to 20% recorded once. The sequenced material came from blood, either unsorted or a sorted T cell fraction (not recorded which). Receptor source: a male donor with ankylosing spondylitis. Each CDR3 is given with its conserved first and last residue. D genes are given only for firm matches. The size field is filled for only some rows; it gives once, few, many or a size class.

NA,TRBV11-2,NA,TRBJ1-2,CASSLDLEGGGYTF,TGTGCCAGCAGCTTAGATCTTGAGGGAGGCGGCTACACCTTC
few,TRBV6-1,NA,TRBJ2-3,CASRGGSTDTQYF,TGTGCCAGCCGAGGGGGAAGCACAGATACGCAGTATTTT
NA,TRBV25-1,TRBD2,TRBJ2-7,CASRTGTSAYEQYF,TGTGCCAGCAGGACCGGGACTAGCGCCTACGAGCAGTACTTC
few,TRBV10-3,NA,TRBJ1-1,CAISESRDTEAFF,TGTGCCATCAGTGAGTCAAGGGACACTGAAGCTTTCTTT
NA,TRBV15,TRBD1,TRBJ1-6,CATSRDRDNSPLHF,TGTGCCACCAGCCGGGACAGAGATAATTCACCCCTCCACTTT
few,TRBV7-3,TRBD2,TRBJ2-3,CASSLTAGGTDTQYF,TGTGCCAGCAGCTTAACGGCGGGAGGAACAGATACGCAGTATTTT
NA,TRBV7-9,TRBD2,TRBJ2-1,CASSLVSGTNEQFF,TGTGCCAGCAGCTTAGTTAGCGGGACCAATGAGCAGTTCTTC
NA,TRBV28,TRBD2,TRBJ2-1,CASSSHRTSGRDNEQFF,TGTGCCAGCAGTTCACACCGGACTAGCGGGAGGGATAATGAGCAGTTCTTC
NA,TRBV6-1,TRBD1,TRBJ1-5,CASNSGQGYNQPQHF,TGTGCCAGCAACTCGGGACAGGGGTACAATCAGCCCCAGCATTTT
NA,TRBV29-1,NA,TRBJ2-5,CSTLGGLGRRGETQYF,TGCAGCACGTTAGGGGGATTAGGGCGGAGGGGGGAGACCCAGTACTTC
NA,TRBV29-1,NA,TRBJ2-1,CSATRHSYNEQFF,TGCAGCGCGACACGGCATTCCTACAATGAGCAGTTCTTC
few,TRBV29-1,NA,TRBJ2-1,CSVETLGGEQFF,TGCAGCGTTGAGACCCTAGGTGGTGAGCAGTTCTTC
few,TRBV20-1,NA,TRBJ2-2,CSASRRGLRDTGELFF,TGCAGTGCTAGCCGACGCGGGTTGCGCGACACCGGGGAGCTGTTTTTT
many,TRBV12-3/TRBV12-4,NA,TRBJ1-2,CASSLPPARTYGYTF,TGTGCCAGCAGTTTACCCCCGGCCCGGACTTATGGCTACACCTTC
NA,TRBV4-1,NA,TRBJ2-3,CASSQETSSTDTQYF,TGCGCCAGCAGCCAAGAAACCTCTAGCACAGATACGCAGTATTTT
few,TRBV5-1,NA,TRBJ2-4,CASSQGQYEGGDIQYF,TGCGCCAGCAGCCAGGGGCAGTATGAAGGAGGGGACATTCAGTACTTC
NA,TRBV12-3/TRBV12-4,NA,TRBJ1-1,CASSLIAGGTEAFF,TGTGCCAGCAGTTTAATAGCAGGAGGAACTGAAGCTTTCTTT
NA,TRBV20-1,NA,TRBJ2-5,CSARGVRVQETQYF,TGCAGTGCTAGAGGGGTTAGGGTTCAAGAGACCCAGTACTTC
NA,TRBV20-1,NA,TRBJ1-3,CSARSQDSGNTTYF,TGCAGTGCTAGATCCCAAGACTCTGGAAACACCACATATTTT
NA,TRBV20-1,NA,TRBJ1-4,CSASPPTPPGGAGREKLFF,TGCAGTGCTAGCCCCCCCACGCCACCGGGGGGCGCCGGTAGGGAAAAACTGTTTTTT
NA,TRBV7-9,NA,TRBJ1-4,CASSPPGGPLNEKLFF,TGTGCCAGCAGCCCCCCCGGAGGGCCCTTGAATGAAAAACTGTTTTTT
few,TRBV12-3/TRBV12-4,TRBD1,TRBJ1-5,CASTLGGTGSGQPQHF,TGTGCCAGCACCCTCGGAGGGACAGGTAGTGGCCAGCCCCAGCATTTT
few,TRBV4-1,TRBD1,TRBJ1-5,CASSRGDREVNQPQHF,TGCGCCAGCAGCCGGGGGGACAGGGAAGTCAATCAGCCCCAGCATTTT
many,TRBV5-1,TRBD1,TRBJ2-1,CASSPDRGRGEQFF,TGCGCCAGCAGTCCTGACAGGGGGCGCGGTGAGCAGTTCTTC
NA,TRBV20-1,NA,TRBJ2-7,CSARENYEQYF,TGCAGTGCTAGAGAAAACTACGAGCAGTACTTC
NA,TRBV28,NA,TRBJ1-5,CASSLWGSSEYSNQPQHF,TGTGCCAGCAGTTTATGGGGCAGCTCGGAATATAGCAATCAGCCCCAGCATTTT
few,TRBV20-1,NA,TRBJ2-7,CSARQALAYEQYF,TGCAGTGCTAGACAGGCCCTCGCCTACGAGCAGTACTTC
NA,TRBV3-1,NA,TRBJ2-7,CASSQDIPRRDSYEQYF,TGTGCCAGCAGCCAAGACATCCCGAGGCGGGACTCCTACGAGCAGTACTTC
NA,TRBV7-3,NA,TRBJ2-5,CASSFGGGQTQYF,TGTGCCAGCAGTTTCGGTGGGGGGCAGACCCAGTACTTC
NA,TRBV12-3/TRBV12-4,NA,TRBJ1-2,CASSPRSSGYTF,TGTGCCAGCAGTCCTCGTTCGAGTGGCTACACCTTC
NA,TRBV4-1,TRBD1,TRBJ1-1,CASREGDRENTEAFF,TGCGCCAGCAGAGAGGGTGACAGGGAGAACACTGAAGCTTTCTTT
few,TRBV6-4,TRBD2,TRBJ2-3,CASSVAGATDTQYF,TGTGCCAGCAGCGTAGCGGGAGCTACAGATACGCAGTATTTT
few,TRBV24-1,NA,TRBJ2-5,CATSETGEETQYF,TGTGCCACCAGTGAGACAGGAGAAGAGACCCAGTACTTC
NA,TRBV20-1,TRBD2,TRBJ2-7,CSARDIMPSGTSGAFYEQYF,TGCAGTGCTAGAGATATTATGCCGTCCGGGACTAGCGGGGCCTTCTACGAGCAGTACTTC
NA,TRBV11-2,NA,TRBJ2-3,CASSQGGAQYF,TGTGCCAGCAGTCAAGGGGGGGCGCAGTATTTT
NA,TRBV7-9,NA,TRBJ1-1,CASSSRGAGGKNTEAFF,TGTGCCAGCAGCTCCAGGGGAGCGGGAGGGAAGAACACTGAAGCTTTCTTT
few,TRBV16,NA,TRBJ1-1,CASSQRRYTEAFF,TGTGCCAGCAGCCAACGAAGGTACACTGAAGCTTTCTTT
NA,TRBV15,NA,TRBJ1-1,CATSNGDMNTEAFF,TGTGCCACCAGCAACGGGGACATGAACACTGAAGCTTTCTTT
few,TRBV10-3,TRBD2,TRBJ2-7,CAISESWDGAGGGNEQYF,TGTGCCATCAGTGAGTCATGGGATGGAGCGGGAGGAGGGAACGAGCAGTACTTC
NA,TRBV1,NA,TRBJ2-7,CTSSQVSLYEQYF,TGCACCAGCAGCCAAGTATCTCTCTACGAGCAGTACTTC
NA,TRBV2,TRBD1,TRBJ2-3,CASSADRASTDTQYF,TGTGCCAGCAGTGCCGACAGGGCAAGCACAGATACGCAGTATTTT
few,TRBV4-1,NA,TRBJ1-1,CASSLWMVNTEAFF,TGCGCCAGCAGCCTCTGGATGGTGAACACTGAAGCTTTCTTT
NA,TRBV12-3/TRBV12-4,NA,TRBJ2-1,CASSIRAPGPGNEQFF,TGTGCCAGCAGTATACGCGCCCCAGGGCCCGGCAATGAGCAGTTCTTC